One sample yielded the 23 T cell receptor beta chains listed below, sequenced in a study of cytomegalovirus exposure and HLA in healthy donors. TCRdb keeps only in-frame clones here, not all; method: immunoSEQ multiplex PCR. The sample yields hundreds of thousands of clones, around nine tenths seen once. Sequencing was carried out using PBMCs. These receptor sequences come from a man in his late teens or twenties in good health and CMV-seronegative.

Comments on this clone: At one end the junction does not follow the germline gene, possibly because of a read error. The chain couples TRBV7-8 to TRBJ1-2; 8 bases align to TRBD1. Germline CDR1 and CDR2: SGHVS and FQNEAQ. CDR3 size: 14 residues. The CDR3 DNA sequence: TGTGCCAGCAGCTACCCCGGACAGGGAAGAGGGTGCGACTTC. Translating gives CASSYPGQGRGCDF.

The J gene is TRBJ2-7, the V gene TRBV6-1; maybe TRBD1 (6 bases). Trimming stripped 8 bases from V and 3 bases from J, with 11 bases between. CDR1 is MNHNS and CDR2 is SASEGT in the germline V gene. The CDR3 is made up of 12 amino acids. The CDR3 DNA is TGTGCCAGCTCGACAGGAAGCTACGAGCAGTACTTC. It encodes CASSTGSYEQYF.

The V call is TRBV6-6, the J call TRBJ1-5; 7 nucleotides agree with TRBD1. Germline lookup yields CDR1 MNHNY and CDR2 SVGAGI (reference sequence). V gave up 7 bases and J gave up 7 bases; unmatched junction bases: 13. This CDR3 region has 15 residues. The CDR3 region has the DNA TGTGCCAGCACCGACCGGGTTAGGGGGCGGCAGCCCCAGCATTTT. Its protein is CASTDRVRGRQPQHF.

The chain combines TRBV4-2 with TRBJ2-1; 7 positions match TRBD2. The germline CDR1 and CDR2 sequences are LGHNA and YNFKEQ. The V and J ends lost 6 bases and 9 bases, in that order; junction bases with no gene match: 5. The length of the CDR3 is 12 residues. The CDR3 spells CASSPERGEQFF. The CDR3 DNA sequence: TGTGCCAGCAGTCCTGAGCGGGGTGAGCAGTTCTTC.

The V call is TRBV6-6, the J call TRBJ1-2; TRBD1 aligns across 11 bases. V dropped 4 bases and J dropped 9; count of bases not matched to a gene: 4. CDR1 and CDR2 from the germline V gene are MNHNY and SVGAGI (reference sequence). CDR3 length equals 13 residues. The CDR3 sequence: CASSSGQGGSYTF. In DNA form, the CDR3 reads TGTGCCAGCAGTTCGGGACAGGGGGGGAGCTACACCTTC.

This chain connects TRBV5-1 to TRBJ2-1; D gene ambiguous. CDR3 size: 16 residues. Trimming left V 7 bases short and J 3 bases short, with 20 bases between. From germline, CDR1 is SGHRS and CDR2 YFSETQ. This CDR3 is CASARRISDGYNEQFF. CDR3 in DNA: TGCGCCAGCGCCCGAAGGATCAGCGATGGCTACAATGAGCAGTTCTTC.

This clone was seen many times. V gene TRBV6-1 combines with J gene TRBJ1-2; the D gene is possibly TRBD1 (6 bases). Trimming left V 3 bases short and J 5 bases short, with 13 bases between. Germline V gene lookup returns CDR1 MNHNS and CDR2 SASEGT. CDR3 length: 14 residues. CDR3 coding DNA: TGTGCCAGCAGTGATCCCGGGACAAGGTATGGCTACACCTTC. This gives the protein CASSDPGTRYGYTF.

The chain combines TRBV2 with TRBJ2-7, with a possible D match to TRBD2 (5 bases). The CDR3 totals 12 residues. The germline V and J ends were trimmed by 6 bases and 3 bases, with 9 bases remaining between them. The V gene's germline CDR1 is SNHLY and CDR2 FYNNEI. The CDR3 sequence is CASRAEGYEQYF. The CDR3 DNA follows: TGTGCCAGCAGGGCCGAGGGCTACGAGCAGTACTTC.

This clone appeared once. The junction shows a germline mismatch at one end, possibly a read error. The chain uses TRBV7-7 and TRBJ1-1; D possibly corresponds to TRBD1 (6 bases). This CDR3 has 13 amino acids. CDR1 is SSHAT, CDR2 FNYEAQ, per germline (reference sequence). The CDR3 here is CASSKWTDTEAFF. CDR3 DNA sequence: TGTGCTAGCAGCAAATGGACAGACACTGAAGCTTTCTTT.

The V gene is TRBV4-1, the J gene TRBJ1-3, with 7 bases aligning to TRBD1. The trim removed 1 base at V and 2 bases at J, leaving 8 bases unmatched. Germline V CDR1 and CDR2: MGHRA, YSYEKL. The CDR3 spans 17 residues. CDR3 protein: CASSQVGNRGAGNTIYF. The CDR3 bases are TGCGCCAGCAGCCAAGTGGGGAACAGGGGTGCTGGAAACACCATATATTTT.

This clone was observed a single time. V is TRBV9 and J is TRBJ1-1; 8 bases are shared with TRBD1. Germline-derived CDR1 and CDR2 are SGDLS and YYNGEE. The CDR3 consists of 14 residues. The ends lost 4 bases at V and 3 bases at J; junction bases unmatched: 5. The CDR3 sequence is CASSQDRVHTEAFF. The CDR3 DNA is TGTGCCAGCAGCCAGGACAGGGTCCACACTGAAGCTTTCTTT.

The V call is TRBV5-6, the J call TRBJ2-7; TRBD2 matches 10 bases. V lost 0 bases, J lost 6 bases, and 6 bases stayed unmatched. The germline gives CDR1 SGHDT, CDR2 YYEEEE. The CDR3 covers 15 residues. The CDR3 region is CASSLGTSGFPEQYF. Here the CDR3 DNA reads TGTGCCAGCAGCTTGGGGACTAGCGGCTTCCCCGAGCAGTACTTC.

To note about this clone: Distinct nucleotide sequences in the sample also encode this CDR3. The chain links TRBV19 to TRBJ1-2; 8 nucleotides line up with TRBD1. V lost 3 bases and J lost 4; bases outside the gene matches: 1. The CDR3 runs 13 residues. Germline-derived CDR1 and CDR2 are LNHDA and SQIVND (reference sequence). Here the CDR3 reads CASSIQGAYGYTF. The CDR3 DNA sequence: TGTGCCAGTAGTATTCAGGGGGCCTATGGCTACACCTTC.

The genes are TRBV19 and TRBJ2-7; TRBD1 matches 8 bases. CDR1 and CDR2 (germline): LNHDA, SQIVND (reference sequence). This CDR3 region has 15 residues. V was clipped by 10 bases and J by 2 bases; unmatched bases: 13. This CDR3 reads CATTPRDRSTYEQYF. DNA of the CDR3: TGTGCCACGACCCCCAGGGACAGGTCAACCTACGAGCAGTACTTC. Filled out from reference TRBV19 and TRBJ2-7, the complete variable domain reads DGGITQSPKYLFRKEGQNVTLSCEQNLNHDAMYWYRQDPGQGLRLIYYSQIVNDFQKGDIAEGYSVSREKKESFPLTVTSAQKNPTAFYLCATTPRDRSTYEQYFGPGTRLTVT.

V usage is TRBV5-1 and J usage is TRBJ1-1; 8 bases align to TRBD1. Germline CDR1 reads SGHRS; CDR2 reads YFSETQ. The CDR3 is made up of 13 amino acids. V dropped 7 bases and J dropped 6; count of bases not matched to a gene: 8. CDR3 sequence: CASVRDRSSEAFF. CDR3 coding DNA: TGCGCCAGCGTACGGGACAGGAGCTCTGAAGCTTTCTTT.

This clone was seen a single time. This chain uses TRBV6-6 with TRBJ2-5, with TRBD1 matching 8 bases. This CDR3 has 13 amino acids. The ends lost 8 bases at V and 5 bases at J; junction bases unmatched: 7. CDR1 is MNHNY and CDR2 is SVGAGI in the germline V gene (reference sequence). The CDR3, as DNA: TGTGCCAGCCGTGCAGGGGGCAGTGAGACCCAGTACTTC. This gives the protein CASRAGGSETQYF.

CDR3 in amino acids: CASSSHGSSYNEQFF. The DNA for the CDR3 is TGTGCCAGCAGTTCGCACGGGAGCTCCTACAATGAGCAGTTCTTC. The chain has TRBV28 and TRBJ2-1; possible D gene TRBD2, 6 bases. This CDR3 has 15 residues. Trimming pared 4 bases from V and 0 bases from J, leaving 10 bases between. CDR1 and CDR2 from the germline V gene are MDHEN and SYDVKM.

The gene calls are TRBV7-8 and TRBJ2-7; D unresolved. Between the trimmed V and J ends, which lost 5 bases and 1 base, there was a span of 24 bases. The length of the CDR3 is 18 residues. Germline CDR1 reads SGHVS; CDR2 reads FQNEAQ. Written as DNA, the CDR3 is TGTGCCAGCAGCCCTCCCGTTCCTGATTCGCCAGTATCCTACGAGCAGTACTTC. This sequence encodes CASSPPVPDSPVSYEQYF.

The chain carries TRBV5-4 and TRBJ2-3; D ambiguous. CDR3 size: 15 residues. The germline V and J ends were trimmed by 1 base and 5 bases, with 14 bases remaining between them. From germline, CDR1 is SGHNT and CDR2 YYREEE (reference sequence). CDR3 sequence: CASSLSSAPGDTQYF. CDR3 bases: TGTGCCAGCAGCTTGAGTTCTGCCCCCGGAGATACGCAGTATTTT.

The CDR3 DNA sequence: TGTGCCATCAGTGAGGTTATATCCTACAATGAGCAGTTCTTC. Translated, it gives CAISEVISYNEQFF. J is TRBJ2-1 and V is TRBV10-3; D unclear. The CDR3 extends over 14 amino acids. Germline values: CDR1 ENHRY, CDR2 SYGVKD. The V end lost 2 bases, the J end lost 1 base, and 6 bases lay between the germline ends.

The J gene is TRBJ1-2, the V gene TRBV4-1, with D tentatively TRBD1 (5 bases). V gave up 3 bases and J gave up 4 bases, with 15 bases separating them. Germline CDR1 is MGHRA and CDR2 is YSYEKL. CDR3 length: 15 amino acids. In DNA, the CDR3 is TGCGCCAGCAGCCATGACCCACAGGATGTCTATGGCTACACCTTC. It is translated as CASSHDPQDVYGYTF.

This clone was observed a single time. The rearrangement uses TRBV7-8 and TRBJ2-1; maybe TRBD1 (6 bases). The CDR3 has 16 amino acids. The germline CDR1 and CDR2 sequences are SGHVS and FQNEAQ. Trimming removed 2 bases at V and 1 base at J, with 12 bases between. The CDR3 protein is CASSLPEGTSYNEQFF. In DNA form, the CDR3 reads TGTGCCAGCAGCTTACCCGAGGGGACATCCTACAATGAGCAGTTCTTC.

V is TRBV7-3 and J is TRBJ1-6; D gene unclear. CDR1 SGHTA and CDR2 FQGTGA come from the germline V gene. Trimming cost V 5 bases and J 7 bases, with 9 bases left between them. The CDR3 loop spans 13 amino acids. The CDR3 DNA reads TGTGCCAGCAGCGCTCGACTGAATTCACCCCTCCACTTT. Translated: CASSARLNSPLHF.